The T cell receptor (beta chain) described here comes from a study of shared T cell receptors in the human thymus. Produced via immunoSEQ multiplex PCR; TCRdb's table is partial and in-frame only. The data show roughly 410,000 clones, 95% seen once. Sequenced material: thymocytes. This receptor was taken from a human donor.

The DNA for the CDR3 is TGTGCCAGCACCCAGGGCCCCCCGCAGTATGAAGAGACCCAGTACTTC. Amino acids: CASTQGPPQYEETQYF. V is TRBV5-4 and J is TRBJ2-5; possibly TRBD1 for D (5 bases). Germline V gene data show CDR1 as SGHNT and CDR2 as YYREEE (reference sequence). The CDR3 is 16 residues long. Trimming left V 6 bases short and J 3 bases short, with 21 bases between.